The 25 T cell receptor beta chains presented below share a single source sample, sequenced in a study of OX40 agonist ivuxolimab in advanced cancers. The data were produced by immunoSEQ multiplex PCR, yet TCRdb's version contains in-frame clones alone and is incomplete. The sample carries about 61,000 clones, around 90% recorded once. The sequenced sample was CD4+ or CD8+ T cells sorted from blood, obtained in a trial of the OX40 agonist ivuxolimab. Every receptor here comes from an adult with an advanced solid tumor such as melanoma, head and neck, liver or kidney cancer.

The chain employs TRBV6-1 and TRBJ1-1, with 7 bases lining up with TRBD1. The CDR3 sequence is 18 residues long. V trimming: 3 bases; J trimming: 2 bases; junction bases outside the gene matches: 15. The germline V gene has CDR1 MNHNS and CDR2 SASEGT. CDR3 sequence (DNA): TGTGCCAGCAGTGATGTAGGGGGCCTCGGATCCCCTAACACTGAAGCTTTCTTT. This sequence encodes CASSDVGGLGSPNTEAFF.

The chain carries TRBV6-1 and TRBJ2-7; TRBD1 matches 9 bases. CDR1 and CDR2 from the germline V gene are MNHNS and SASEGT. The CDR3 is 15 amino acids. Trimming at V came to 1 base and at J to 6 bases, leaving 7 bases not matched to a gene. The CDR3 loop reads CASSEVMGQGSEQYF. CDR3 sequence (DNA): TGTGCCAGCAGTGAAGTAATGGGACAGGGTTCCGAGCAGTACTTC.

The CDR3 nucleotides are TGTGCCAGCAGCCAAGATCATGGACAGGGGGCGCGTATGTATGGCTACACCTTC. Translated: CASSQDHGQGARMYGYTF. This chain uses TRBV4-2 with TRBJ1-2, with 11 positions matching TRBD1. The CDR3 runs to 18 residues. The V gene end was trimmed by 0 bases and the J gene end by 5 bases; junction bases not matched to a gene: 11. CDR1 and CDR2 from the germline V gene are LGHNA and YNFKEQ.

V and J are TRBV4-3 and TRBJ2-7, with TRBD1 matching over 10 bases. Germline CDR1 is LGHNA and CDR2 is YSLEER. CDR3 length: 15 amino acids. Germline trimming cut 0 bases from V and 4 bases from J; bases unmatched to any gene: 3. This chain's CDR3 is CASSQETGGYYEQYF. The CDR3 DNA reads as TGCGCCAGCAGCCAAGAGACAGGGGGCTATTACGAGCAGTACTTC.

This clone came up once. This chain connects TRBV5-4 to TRBJ2-7, with TRBD2 matching 9 bases. Germline V gives CDR1 SGHNT, CDR2 YYREEE (reference sequence). Trimming removed 5 bases from V and 1 base from J; junction bases left unmatched: 7. The CDR3 spans 15 residues. For the CDR3, the DNA is TGTGCCAGCAGTCTCAGCGGGGGGTCTTCCTACGAGCAGTACTTC. It is translated as CASSLSGGSSYEQYF.

The chain has TRBV6-5 and TRBJ1-1; maybe TRBD1 (6 bases). CDR3 length: 15 residues. Germline V gene data show CDR1 as MNHEY and CDR2 as SVGAGI. With 6 bases removed from V and 5 bases from J, the gap between germline ends came to 19 bases. CDR3 coding DNA: TGTGCCAGCAGAGACGCAGGGCAGGGGAATACTGAAGCTTTCTTT. Translated, it gives CASRDAGQGNTEAFF.

The chain carries TRBV9 and TRBJ1-4; 10 bases align to TRBD1. Trimming at V came to 4 bases and at J to 4 bases, leaving 10 bases not matched to a gene. Germline-derived CDR1 and CDR2 are SGDLS and YYNGEE. There are 17 residues in the CDR3. CDR3 sequence: CASSRDRGGGYNEKLFF. In DNA, the CDR3 is TGTGCCAGCAGCCGGGACAGGGGAGGGGGATATAATGAAAAACTGTTTTTT.

The chain is built from TRBV2 and TRBJ2-2; D ambiguous. Trimming pared 8 bases from V and 6 bases from J, leaving 13 bases between. The germline gives CDR1 SNHLY, CDR2 FYNNEI. CDR3 length equals 13 residues. CDR3 in amino acids: CASRVGTAGELFF. CDR3 nucleotide sequence: TGTGCCAGCCGAGTGGGTACAGCCGGGGAGCTGTTTTTT.

This sequence joins TRBV11-2 and TRBJ1-2, with 7 bases identical to TRBD1. The germline V gene has CDR1 SGHAT and CDR2 FQNNGV. This CDR3 is 12 amino acids long. Trimming took 5 bases from V and 4 from J; bases not matched to a gene: 1. In DNA form, the CDR3 reads TGTGCCAGCAGCAGGGACAGCTATGGCTACACCTTC. Amino acids: CASSRDSYGYTF.

The rearrangement joins TRBV11-2 to TRBJ1-1; a weak D match, TRBD1 (5 bases). This CDR3 spans 14 amino acids. Germline V gene data show CDR1 as SGHAT and CDR2 as FQNNGV. Trimming removed 5 bases from V and 1 base from J, with 11 bases in between. The CDR3 region is CASSPYTGNTEAFF. For the CDR3, the DNA is TGTGCCAGCAGCCCATATACAGGGAACACTGAAGCTTTCTTT.

The chain recombines TRBV6-5 with TRBJ1-5; no clear D. The CDR3 covers 12 residues. Germline CDR1 is MNHEY and CDR2 is SVGAGI. Between the trimmed V and J ends, which lost 7 bases and 3 bases, there was a span of 7 bases. The chain's CDR3 is CASKGPNQPQHF. The CDR3 coding sequence is TGTGCCAGCAAAGGGCCCAATCAGCCCCAGCATTTT.

This clone was seen once. The chain employs TRBV4-3 and TRBJ2-1, with 8 bases aligning to TRBD1. The CDR3 contains 14 residues. V dropped 4 bases and J dropped 8; count of bases not matched to a gene: 7. Per the germline V gene, CDR1 is LGHNA and CDR2 is YSLEER. CDR3 nucleotide sequence: TGCGCCAGCAGCCGAGACAGGGGTTCCTATGAGCAGTTCTTC. Protein product: CASSRDRGSYEQFF.

CDR3 coding DNA: TGTGCCAGCAGTGGAGGGGTCGGGCAGTACTTC. It specifies CASSGGVGQYF. The chain uses TRBV25-1 and TRBJ2-7, with D tentatively TRBD1 or TRBD2 (5 bases each). The CDR3 spans 11 residues. The V end was cut by 4 bases, the J end by 9 bases, with 10 bases between. The germline gives CDR1 MGHDK, CDR2 SYGVNS.

The chain joins TRBV6-5 to TRBJ2-1; D unresolved. In germline, CDR1 is MNHEY, CDR2 SVGAGI. V gave up 10 bases and J gave up 0 bases, with 16 bases separating them. CDR3 size: 15 residues. Written as DNA, the CDR3 is TGTGCCACGGGCACCGGGTCCCACTCCTACAATGAGCAGTTCTTC. Translation: CATGTGSHSYNEQFF.

J is TRBJ2-7 and V is TRBV4-1; D not resolved. Germline V CDR1 and CDR2: MGHRA, YSYEKL. V was pared by 4 bases and J by 6 bases, with 13 bases between. The CDR3 has 13 amino acids. The CDR3: CASSPPLIGEQYF. The CDR3 DNA is TGCGCCAGCAGCCCCCCCTTAATAGGCGAGCAGTACTTC.

The chain combines TRBV7-8 with TRBJ1-3; 9 bases map to TRBD1. Germline V gives CDR1 SGHVS, CDR2 FQNEAQ. V was pared by 5 bases and J by 0 bases, with 8 bases of the junction left unmatched. The CDR3 has 17 residues. CDR3 DNA: TGTGCCAGCAGCCGCGTACAGGGGGCGAGCTCTGGAAACACCATATATTTT. The encoded protein is CASSRVQGASSGNTIYF.

In this sample, this clone turned up a few times. DNA for the CDR3: TGTGCCAGCAGCTTGGTGCGTGGTGAAGCTTTCTTT. Residues: CASSLVRGEAFF. V and J are TRBV5-4 and TRBJ1-1; no reliable D call. V was cut by 0 bases and J by 7 bases, with 7 bases left in between. This CDR3 is 12 amino acids long. Germline V lookup: CDR1 SGHNT, CDR2 YYREEE (reference sequence).

This clone was detected only once. The chain is built from TRBV7-9 and TRBJ1-2, with a weak D call TRBD1 (5 bases). The V end lost 1 base, the J end lost 6 bases, and 12 bases lay between the germline ends. Per germline, CDR1 SEHNR and CDR2 FQNEAQ (reference sequence). CDR3 size: 14 residues. The CDR3 region is CASSLVAGPNGYTF. The CDR3 nucleotides are TGTGCCAGCAGCTTAGTGGCAGGGCCTAATGGCTACACCTTC.

V usage is TRBV5-5 and J usage is TRBJ1-4; D not resolved. The CDR3 is 12 residues long. V was cut by 2 bases and J by 5 bases, with 4 bases left in between. Germline values: CDR1 SGHKS, CDR2 YYEKEE (reference sequence). The CDR3 nucleotides read TGTGCCAGCAGCTTAATGAATGAAAAACTGTTTTTT. Amino acid sequence: CASSLMNEKLFF. The full variable domain, rest sourced from reference TRBV5-5 and TRBJ1-4, is DAGVTQSPTHLIKTRGQQVTLRCSPISGHKSVSWYQQVLGQGPQFIFQYYEKEERGRGNFPDRFSARQFPNYSSELNVNALLLGDSALYLCASSLMNEKLFFGSGTQLSVL.

This chain links TRBV11-3 with TRBJ2-3, with 7 positions matching TRBD1. This CDR3 comprises 16 residues. V lost 5 bases and J lost 6; bases outside the gene matches: 14. CDR1 and CDR2 from the germline V gene are SGHNT and YENEEA. The CDR3 DNA sequence: TGTGCCAGCAGCCCTAGGGGAAGGACAGGCAGCGATACGCAGTATTTT. Translating it yields CASSPRGRTGSDTQYF.

This CDR3 is CASHTAGGWDGYTF. CDR3 sequence (DNA): TGCGCCAGCCATACGGCGGGGGGATGGGATGGCTACACCTTC. The chain employs TRBV5-1 and TRBJ1-2; D perhaps matches TRBD1 (5 bases). The CDR3 runs 14 residues. Germline V gene data show CDR1 as SGHRS and CDR2 as YFSETQ. Deletions cut 7 bases from V and 6 bases from J, with 19 bases between.

This chain links TRBV29-1 with TRBJ2-1; TRBD2 matches at 9 bases. Germline lookup yields CDR1 SQVTM and CDR2 ANQGSEA. The CDR3 loop spans 15 amino acids. V lost 7 bases to trimming and J lost 10 bases; unmatched junction nucleotides: 17. Here the CDR3 DNA reads TGCAGCGCCAGGGCTCTAGCGGGGCGGTTAGGAGAGCAGTTCTTC. Its translation: CSARALAGRLGEQFF.

The rearrangement links TRBV5-1 to TRBJ2-1, with TRBD2 matching over 13 bases. This CDR3 comprises 17 residues. V lost 0 bases and J lost 10; bases outside the gene matches: 10. Germline V gives CDR1 SGHRS, CDR2 YFSETQ. CDR3: CASSLVRGTSGAQEQFF. The CDR3 DNA reads TGCGCCAGCAGCTTGGTTCGGGGGACTAGCGGGGCTCAGGAGCAGTTCTTC.

The chain carries TRBV13 and TRBJ2-5, with 9 bases matching TRBD2. V lost 5 bases and J lost 5; bases outside the gene matches: 3. CDR3 size: 13 residues. Germline V gene data show CDR1 as PRHDT and CDR2 as FYEKMQ (reference sequence). CDR3 sequence: CASSVAGEETQYF. The CDR3 nucleotides are TGTGCCAGCAGCGTAGCGGGGGAGGAGACCCAGTACTTC. Filled out from reference TRBV13 and TRBJ2-5, the complete variable domain reads AAGVIQSPRHLIKEKRETATLKCYPIPRHDTVYWYQQGPGQDPQFLISFYEKMQSDKGSIPDRFSAQQFSDYHSELNMSSLELGDSALYFCASSVAGEETQYFGPGTRLLVL.

The chain recombines TRBV11-2 with TRBJ2-3; TRBD1 agrees at 8 bases. CDR1 SGHAT and CDR2 FQNNGV come from the germline V gene. The CDR3 consists of 16 residues. V lost 2 bases to trimming and J lost 4 bases; unmatched junction nucleotides: 8. The DNA of the CDR3 is TGTGCCAGCAGCTTACGGGACAGGTTGGTAGCAGATACGCAGTATTTT. The encoded protein is CASSLRDRLVADTQYF.